The entry below gives a single TCR beta chain sequence along with its context. It has no known antigen specificity. Base qualities were left out, and no much larger clone turns up one base away. This sample is drawn from a study of cytomegalovirus exposure and HLA in healthy donors listed by TCRdb under 2017. About the full investigation: According to a later analysis, one platform produced both the 120 validation repertoires and the 670 or so repertoires of the first cohort. The study aimed to test whether cataloging public T cell receptors could reveal signatures of past pathogen exposure. To predict cytomegalovirus infection status, the study combined high-throughput TCR immunosequencing, statistical association of individual TCRs with disease status, and machine learning. Along with the approximately 700-subject first cohort, a separate validation cohort of over a hundred different subjects was used. The research as a whole found: Most TCR sequences were observed very rarely across donors, whereas some public TCRs were present in many individuals. According to the authors, the approach could potentially be generalized to other disease states and immunological phenotypes. In both the original and validation cohorts, the classifier was reported to diagnose cytomegalovirus status with high specificity and sensitivity. The validation cohort had no HLA typing available for a later analysis, so co-occurrence within that cohort was assessed over all 110 or so repertoires. A few of the identified cytomegalovirus-associated TCR beta chains were confirmed in vitro to be specific for cytomegalovirus antigens. A later analysis found that TCRs clustered in the first cohort also tended to co-occur in the 130 or so validation repertoires, with 94% of cluster scores above 0. A total of some 180 TCR beta chains were listed by the study as associated with cytomegalovirus.

Separate from the approximately 700-subject first cohort, the validation cohort of some 130 subjects was the group to which the donors belonged. Library creation used the immunoSEQ multiplex PCR assay. Processing in the source paper ran as follows. A statistical classification framework was built to diagnose cytomegalovirus status from the catalog of TCR beta chain sequences. The table was pulled from immuneACCESS by TCRdb, which kept in-frame rearrangements only. Such tables lose some clones; where checked, under half of the loss comes from unresolved V genes, and the rest has no known cause. That table furnishes V, J and clone size, whereas the DNA furnished D and trimming. In this sample the table shows 330,000 or so clones, more than 80% of which occur a single time. Under 0.85% of the sample rests with the top ten. The sequenced material came from PBMCs. This receptor was obtained from a woman aged 18-30 years in good health and CMV-seronegative.

The CDR3 region reads CASSFTSGQETQYF. The DNA reads TGTGCCAGCAGCTTTACTAGCGGACAAGAGACCCAGTACTTC. This chain joins TRBV7-6 to TRBJ2-5, with TRBD2 matching 8 junction bases. V is trimmed back by 3 bases and J by 2 bases, and the junction contains 2 bases that no gene match accounts for. The germline V gene yields SGHVS for CDR1 and FNYEAQ for CDR2. The CDR3 runs 14 residues from the cysteine to the phenylalanine. The CDR3 DNA has 42 bases and is translated from base 1.